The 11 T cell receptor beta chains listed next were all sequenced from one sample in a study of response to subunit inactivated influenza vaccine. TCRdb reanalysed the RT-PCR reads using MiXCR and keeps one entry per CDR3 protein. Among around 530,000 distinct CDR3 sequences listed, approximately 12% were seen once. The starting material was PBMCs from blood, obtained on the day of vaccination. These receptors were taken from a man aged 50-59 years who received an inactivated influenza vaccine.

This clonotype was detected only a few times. The CDR3 loop is CASSHRQGARQGYTF. CDR3 nucleotide sequence: TGTGCCAGCAGCCATCGACAGGGGGCCCGCCAAGGCTACACCTTC. The chain is built from TRBV14 and TRBJ1-2, with 10 bases that match TRBD1. The CDR3 loop spans 15 amino acids. The germline V gene encodes CDR1 SGHDN and CDR2 FVKESK. The J segment lost 8 bases and the V segment lost 3 bases, leaving 9 bases of the junction unmatched.

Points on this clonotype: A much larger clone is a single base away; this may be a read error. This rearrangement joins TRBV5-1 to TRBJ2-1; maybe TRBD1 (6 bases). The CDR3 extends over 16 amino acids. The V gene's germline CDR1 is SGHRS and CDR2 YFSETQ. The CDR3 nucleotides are TGCGCCAGCAGCTTGGGGCCCTTAAGGACAGTTAATGAGCATTTCTTC. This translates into CASSLGPLRTVNEHFF.

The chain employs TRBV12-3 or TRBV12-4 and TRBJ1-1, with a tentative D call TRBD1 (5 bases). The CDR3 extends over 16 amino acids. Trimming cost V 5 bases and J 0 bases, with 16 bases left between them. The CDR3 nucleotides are TGTGCCAGCAGTCAGGACCGCAGGGAGTTGAACACTGAAGCTTTCTTT. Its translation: CASSQDRRELNTEAFF.

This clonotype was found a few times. As DNA, the CDR3 is TGTGCCAGCAGCTTACCGACTAGCGGGTTACTCAATGAGCAGTTCTTC. Protein product: CASSLPTSGLLNEQFF. J is TRBJ2-1 and V is TRBV5-6; the match to TRBD2 covers 10 bases. The V gene's germline CDR1 is SGHDT and CDR2 YYEEEE. The CDR3 loop spans 16 amino acids. The V gene end was trimmed by 2 bases and the J gene end by 6 bases; junction bases not matched to a gene: 8.

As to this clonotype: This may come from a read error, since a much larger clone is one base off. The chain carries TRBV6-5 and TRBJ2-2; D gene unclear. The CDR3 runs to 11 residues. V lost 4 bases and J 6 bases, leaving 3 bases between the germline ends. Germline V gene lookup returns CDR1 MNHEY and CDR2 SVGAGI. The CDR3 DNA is TGTGCCAGCAGTTCCGCCGGGGAGCTGTTTTTT. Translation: CASSSAGELFF.

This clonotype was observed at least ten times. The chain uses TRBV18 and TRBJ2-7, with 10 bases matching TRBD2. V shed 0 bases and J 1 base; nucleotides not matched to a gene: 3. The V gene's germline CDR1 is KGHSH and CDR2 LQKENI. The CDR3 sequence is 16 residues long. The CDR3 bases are TGTGCCAGCTCACCACCCGGACTAGCGGATTCCTACGAGCAGTACTTC. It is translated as CASSPPGLADSYEQYF. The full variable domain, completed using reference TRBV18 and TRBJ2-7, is NAGVMQNPRHLVRRRGQEARLRCSPMKGHSHVYWYRQLPEEGLKFMVYLQKENIIDESGMPKERFSAEFPKEGPSILRIQQVVRGDSAAYFCASSPPGLADSYEQYFGPGTRLTVT.

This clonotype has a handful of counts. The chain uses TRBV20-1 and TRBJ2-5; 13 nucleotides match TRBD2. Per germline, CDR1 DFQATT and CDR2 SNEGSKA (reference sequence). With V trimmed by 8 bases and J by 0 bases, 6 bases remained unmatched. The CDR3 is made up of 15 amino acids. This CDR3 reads CSLRLAGGYQETQYF. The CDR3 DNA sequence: TGCAGTTTAAGACTAGCGGGGGGATACCAAGAGACCCAGTACTTC.

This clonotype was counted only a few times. CDR3 nucleotides: TGCAGTGCTAGCTGGGGAAATAGCGGGAGCTACGAGCAGTACTTC. Translation gives CSASWGNSGSYEQYF. The chain links TRBV20-1 to TRBJ2-7; 9 bases match TRBD2. The germline gives CDR1 DFQATT, CDR2 SNEGSKA (reference sequence). This CDR3 contains 15 residues. V trimming: 3 bases; J trimming: 3 bases; junction bases outside the gene matches: 9.

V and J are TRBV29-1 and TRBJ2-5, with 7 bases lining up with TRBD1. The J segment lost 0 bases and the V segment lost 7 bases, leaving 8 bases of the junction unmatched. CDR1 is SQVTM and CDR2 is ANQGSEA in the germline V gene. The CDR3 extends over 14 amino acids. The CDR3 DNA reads TGCAGCGCTGCCTACAGGGGCCACCAAGAGACCCAGTACTTC. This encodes CSAAYRGHQETQYF.

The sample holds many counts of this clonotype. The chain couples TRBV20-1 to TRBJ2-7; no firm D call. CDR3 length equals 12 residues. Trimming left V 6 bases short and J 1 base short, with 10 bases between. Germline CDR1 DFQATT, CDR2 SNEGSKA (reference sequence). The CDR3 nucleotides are TGCAGTGCCCGCCCGGGTTCCTACGAGCAGTACTTC. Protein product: CSARPGSYEQYF.

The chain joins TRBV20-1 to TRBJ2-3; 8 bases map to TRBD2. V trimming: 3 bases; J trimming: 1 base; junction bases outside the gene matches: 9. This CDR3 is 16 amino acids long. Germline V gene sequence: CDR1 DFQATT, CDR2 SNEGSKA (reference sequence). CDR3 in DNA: TGCAGTGCTAGTCCGCGGACTAGCTATGGCACAGATACGCAGTATTTT. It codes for CSASPRTSYGTDTQYF.